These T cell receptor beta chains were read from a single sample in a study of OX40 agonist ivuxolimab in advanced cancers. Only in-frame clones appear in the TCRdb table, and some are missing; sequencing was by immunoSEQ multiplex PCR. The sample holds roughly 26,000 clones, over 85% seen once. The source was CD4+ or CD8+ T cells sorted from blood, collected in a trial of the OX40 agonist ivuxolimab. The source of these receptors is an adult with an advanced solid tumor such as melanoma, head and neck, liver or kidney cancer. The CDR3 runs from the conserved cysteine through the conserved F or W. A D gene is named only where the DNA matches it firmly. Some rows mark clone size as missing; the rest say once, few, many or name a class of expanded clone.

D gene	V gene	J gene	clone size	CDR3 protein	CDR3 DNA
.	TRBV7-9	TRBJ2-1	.	CASSLGSSNEQFF	TGTGCCAGCAGCTTGGGGAGTAGCAATGAGCAGTTCTTC
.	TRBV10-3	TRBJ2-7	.	CAISESWAGTNYEQYF	TGTGCCATCAGTGAGTCCTGGGCAGGGACGAACTACGAGCAGTACTTC
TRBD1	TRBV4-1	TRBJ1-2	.	CASSQQQGARNGYTF	TGCGCCAGCAGCCAGCAACAGGGGGCAAGGAACGGCTACACCTTC
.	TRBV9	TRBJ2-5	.	CASSATRAETQYF	TGTGCCAGCAGCGCCACCCGAGCGGAGACCCAGTACTTC
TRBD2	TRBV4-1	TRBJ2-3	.	CASSLTSERTDTQYF	TGCGCCAGCAGCCTCACTAGCGAAAGGACAGATACGCAGTATTTT
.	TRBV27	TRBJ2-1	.	CASSLGDSYNEQFF	TGTGCCAGCAGCCTTGGGGACTCCTACAATGAGCAGTTCTTC
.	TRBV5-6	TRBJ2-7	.	CASRRAVELTNHQEQYF	TGTGCCAGCAGAAGGGCGGTGGAATTAACTAATCACCAGGAGCAGTACTTC
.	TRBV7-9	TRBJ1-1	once	CASSRYTEAFF	TGTGCCAGCAGCAGGTACACTGAAGCTTTCTTT
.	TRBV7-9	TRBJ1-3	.	CASVQASSGNTIYF	TGTGCCAGCGTACAGGCTAGCTCTGGAAACACCATATATTTT
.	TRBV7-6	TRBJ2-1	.	CASSSKLGRAIEQFF	TGTGCCAGCAGCTCCAAGCTGGGACGGGCTATAGAGCAGTTCTTC
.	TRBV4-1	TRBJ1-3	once	CASSQDGGRVSAGNTIYF	TGCGCCAGCAGCCAAGATGGAGGGCGGGTATCGGCTGGAAACACCATATATTTT
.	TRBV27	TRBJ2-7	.	CASSSGVEQYF	TGTGCCAGCAGTTCTGGGGTAGAGCAGTACTTC
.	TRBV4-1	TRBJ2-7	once	CASSQEGTSSYEQYF	TGCGCCAGCAGCCAAGAGGGGACGAGCTCCTACGAGCAGTACTTC
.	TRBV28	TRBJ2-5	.	CAIQRYQETQYF	TGTGCCATCCAAAGGTACCAAGAGACCCAGTACTTC
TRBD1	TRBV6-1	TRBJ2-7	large	CASSPGTGFEQYF	TGTGCCAGCAGCCCCGGGACAGGGTTCGAGCAGTACTTC
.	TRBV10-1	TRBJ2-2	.	CASSSSGTANTGELFF	TGCGCCAGCAGTTCATCCGGGACGGCGAACACCGGGGAGCTGTTTTTT
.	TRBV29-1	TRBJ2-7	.	CSVAGAGGKDYEQYF	TGCAGCGTTGCGGGGGCAGGGGGTAAAGACTACGAGCAGTACTTC
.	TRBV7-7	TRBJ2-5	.	CASSLNKYTQETQYF	TGTGCCAGCAGCTTAAACAAGTATACCCAAGAAACCCAGTACTTC
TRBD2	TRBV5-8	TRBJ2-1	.	CASSSGTSGTNEQFF	TGTGCCAGCAGCTCCGGGACTAGCGGGACAAATGAGCAGTTCTTC
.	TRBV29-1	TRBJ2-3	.	CSVESGSLDTQYF	TGCAGCGTTGAGTCCGGCAGCCTTGATACGCAGTATTTT
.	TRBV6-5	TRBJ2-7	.	CASSPGTQLEQYF	TGTGCCAGCAGTCCCGGGACCCAGCTCGAGCAGTACTTC
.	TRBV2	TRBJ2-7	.	CASSGWGAQTYEQYF	TGTGCCAGCAGTGGATGGGGGGCTCAGACCTACGAGCAGTACTTC
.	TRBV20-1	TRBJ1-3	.	CSALRNTIYF	TGCAGCGCCTTAAGGAACACCATATATTTT
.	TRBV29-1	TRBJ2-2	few	CSVRLLQVQTGELFF	TGCAGCGTCCGGCTTTTGCAGGTCCAGACCGGGGAGCTGTTTTTT
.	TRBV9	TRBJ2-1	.	CASSPAWGHGDEQFF	TGTGCCAGCAGCCCCGCTTGGGGGCACGGCGATGAGCAGTTCTTC
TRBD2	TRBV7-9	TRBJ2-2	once	CASSPSGQNTGELFF	TGTGCCAGCAGCCCTAGCGGGCAGAACACCGGGGAGCTGTTTTTT
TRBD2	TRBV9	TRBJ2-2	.	CASSTGLAGYTGELFF	TGTGCCAGCAGCACGGGACTAGCGGGATACACCGGGGAGCTGTTTTTT
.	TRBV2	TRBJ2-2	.	CASVLRGGPQTGELFF	TGTGCCAGCGTCTTAAGGGGGGGGCCCCAGACCGGGGAGCTGTTTTTT
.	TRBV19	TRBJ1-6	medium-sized	CASSWQGYSPLHF	TGTGCCAGTAGTTGGCAGGGCTATTCACCCCTCCACTTT